This is a list of T cell receptor beta chains from one sample in a study of blood T cell repertoires in COVID-19. Sequencing used immunoSEQ multiplex PCR; TCRdb keeps in-frame clones, though not all of them. There are roughly 100,000 clones in the sample; approximately 84% occur only once, and 26% lies in the top ten. Sequenced: peripheral blood. The receptors were sampled from a man between 60 and 75 years old with acute or convalescent COVID-19. CDR3s include the opening cysteine and the closing phenylalanine or tryptophan. D genes are given only for firm matches. Only some rows state a clone size, as once, few, many or a class for expanded clones.

CDR3nt | CDR3aa | abundance | d_gene | j_gene | v_gene
TGCGCCAGCAGCCCCGACACCCCCAATCAGCCCCAGCATTTT | CASSPDTPNQPQHF | - | - | TRBJ1-5 | TRBV4-1
TGTGCCAGCAGTGTAGGACTAGCGGGTATAGCCACATACAATGAGCAGTTCTTC | CASSVGLAGIATYNEQFF | - | TRBD2 | TRBJ2-1 | TRBV19
TGCGCCAGCAGCCCTGCGGCGGGGGGGAGAGAGACCCAGTACTTC | CASSPAAGGRETQYF | - | TRBD2 | TRBJ2-5 | TRBV5-1
TGTGCCAGCTCACCACGGGCAGGATGGGACACTGAAGCTTTCTTT | CASSPRAGWDTEAFF | - | - | TRBJ1-1 | TRBV18
TGTGCCAGCAGCTTAGGTTCCCCGCAGGGGGCCGAACTTAACTATGGCTACACCTTC | CASSLGSPQGAELNYGYTF | - | TRBD1 | TRBJ1-2 | TRBV7-8
TGCGCCAGCAGCCAAGTGAGCGGCACAGATACGCAGTATTTT | CASSQVSGTDTQYF | - | - | TRBJ2-3 | TRBV4-1
TGTGCCAGTAGTACCCTAAAAGTGATGCGTCCCTACGAGCAGTACTTC | CASSTLKVMRPYEQYF | - | - | TRBJ2-7 | TRBV19
TGCAGCGTCCAGGGACAGGGTCCTGAAGCTTTCTTT | CSVQGQGPEAFF | - | TRBD1 | TRBJ1-1 | TRBV29-1
TGTGCCATCAGTGAGTCGTACTCGAGCTCCTACAATGAGCAGTTCTTC | CAISESYSSSYNEQFF | - | - | TRBJ2-1 | TRBV10-3
TGTGCCAGCATGGGGCTAGCGGGAGTTTACAATGAGCAGTTCTTC | CASMGLAGVYNEQFF | - | TRBD2 | TRBJ2-1 | TRBV25-1
TGTGCCAGTAAGGGCGGGAGTGAGACCCAGTACTTC | CASKGGSETQYF | - | TRBD2 | TRBJ2-5 | TRBV19
TGCGCCAGCAGTGAGTCAGGAGGGACAGGGACAGATACGCAGTATTTT | CASSESGGTGTDTQYF | - | TRBD1 | TRBJ2-3 | TRBV10-1
TGTGCCAGCAGCAATACACAGGGGGCGAAGGCTGATGAGCAGTTCTTC | CASSNTQGAKADEQFF | - | TRBD1 | TRBJ2-1 | TRBV6-6
TGCGCCAGCAGCTTGGCCTATCAATGGTTCGGCGGGGACCCCTCCAAGGATACGCAGTATTTT | CASSLAYQWFGGDPSKDTQYF | once | - | TRBJ2-3 | TRBV5-1
TGTGCTAGCAGCTTACCGTCCGGGGAGCTGTTTTTT | CASSLPSGELFF | - | - | TRBJ2-2 | TRBV7-7
TGTGCCAGCAGCGCCCGGACAGGGGCCTTGAACACTGAAGCTTTCTTT | CASSARTGALNTEAFF | - | TRBD1 | TRBJ1-1 | TRBV9
TGCGCCAGCAGCTTGACTAGCGGGAGCTTTCCAGAGACCCAGTACTTC | CASSLTSGSFPETQYF | - | TRBD2 | TRBJ2-5 | TRBV5-1
TGCGCCAGCACCACGACTAGCGGGAGCACAGATACGCAGTATTTT | CASTTTSGSTDTQYF | - | TRBD2 | TRBJ2-3 | TRBV5-1
TGTGCCAGCAGCCAAGATCCAGGACAGTACGAGCAGTACTTC | CASSQDPGQYEQYF | - | - | TRBJ2-7 | TRBV3-1/TRBV3-2
TGTGCCAGCAGCCCCCTTAGCCGCAGCTCTGGGGCCAACGTCCTGACTTTC | CASSPLSRSSGANVLTF | - | - | TRBJ2-6 | TRBV14
TGTGCCAGCAGTCCGCCGGTGGGCAGGGGATATCAGCCCCAGCATTTT | CASSPPVGRGYQPQHF | once | - | TRBJ1-5 | TRBV28
TGTGCCATCCGGCGGAAGGCAGACACTGAAGCTTTCTTT | CAIRRKADTEAFF | - | - | TRBJ1-1 | TRBV24-1
TGCAGCGTTGAAGGCCCGACAGGAAGAGGTGAAAAACTGTTTTTT | CSVEGPTGRGEKLFF | - | - | TRBJ1-4 | TRBV29-1
TGCGCCAGCAGCGTCGGAGGGGAAAACACTGAAGCTTTCTTT | CASSVGGENTEAFF | - | - | TRBJ1-1 | TRBV5-1
TGTGCCAGTCAACTAGCGGGAGGAAGGGATGAGCAGTTCTTC | CASQLAGGRDEQFF | - | TRBD2 | TRBJ2-1 | TRBV3-1/TRBV3-2
TGTGCCAGCAGTGACAGCTATCAGCCCCAGCATTTT | CASSDSYQPQHF | - | - | TRBJ1-5 | TRBV7-2